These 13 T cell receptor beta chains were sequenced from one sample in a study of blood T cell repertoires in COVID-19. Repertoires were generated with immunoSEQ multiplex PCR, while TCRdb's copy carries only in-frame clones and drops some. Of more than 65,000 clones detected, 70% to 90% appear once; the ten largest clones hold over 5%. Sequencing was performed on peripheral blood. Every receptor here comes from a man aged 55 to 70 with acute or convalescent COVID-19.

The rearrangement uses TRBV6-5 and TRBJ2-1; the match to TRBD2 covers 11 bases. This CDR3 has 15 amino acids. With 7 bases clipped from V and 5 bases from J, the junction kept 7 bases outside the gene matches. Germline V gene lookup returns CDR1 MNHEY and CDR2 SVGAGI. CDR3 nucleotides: TGTGCCAGCACTCGACTAGCGGGATTCAACAATGAGCAGTTCTTC. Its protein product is CASTRLAGFNNEQFF.

The DNA of the CDR3 is TGTGCCACCGGGGGGGGAGATCGGCCCCAGCATTTT. This sequence encodes CATGGGDRPQHF. V is TRBV15 and J is TRBJ1-5; TRBD1 might be the D (5 bases). The V end was cut by 8 bases, the J end by 9 bases, with 14 bases between. Germline V lookup: CDR1 LNHNV, CDR2 YYDKDF (reference sequence). The CDR3 sequence is 12 residues long.

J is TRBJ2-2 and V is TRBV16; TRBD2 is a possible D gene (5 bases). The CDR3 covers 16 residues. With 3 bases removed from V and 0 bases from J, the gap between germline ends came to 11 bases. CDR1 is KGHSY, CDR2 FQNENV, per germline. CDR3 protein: CASSHDYIANTGELFF. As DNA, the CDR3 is TGTGCCAGCAGCCATGACTATATTGCGAACACCGGGGAGCTGTTTTTT. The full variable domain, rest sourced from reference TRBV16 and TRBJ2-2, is GEEVAQTPKHLVRGEGQKAKLYCAPIKGHSYVFWYQQVLKNEFKFLISFQNENVFDETGMPKERFSAKCLPNSPCSLEIQATKLEDSAVYFCASSHDYIANTGELFFGEGSRLTVL.

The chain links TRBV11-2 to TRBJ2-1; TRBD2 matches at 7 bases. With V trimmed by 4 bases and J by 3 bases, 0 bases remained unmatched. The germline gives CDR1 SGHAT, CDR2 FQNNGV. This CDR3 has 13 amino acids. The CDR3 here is CASSWTSYNEQFF. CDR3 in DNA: TGTGCCAGCAGCTGGACTAGCTACAATGAGCAGTTCTTC.

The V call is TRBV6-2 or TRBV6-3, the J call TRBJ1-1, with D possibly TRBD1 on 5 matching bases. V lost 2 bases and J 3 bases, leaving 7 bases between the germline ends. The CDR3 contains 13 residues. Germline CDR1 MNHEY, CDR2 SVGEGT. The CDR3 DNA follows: TGTGCCAGCAGTTACCGGGGGGACACTGAAGCTTTCTTT. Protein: CASSYRGDTEAFF.

Written as DNA, the CDR3 is TGTGCCAGCAGCGTCGCACCGGGACAGGGGAGCTATGGCTACACCTTC. This codes for CASSVAPGQGSYGYTF. The rearrangement links TRBV9 to TRBJ1-2, with TRBD1 identical over 10 bases. The J segment lost 4 bases and the V segment lost 2 bases, leaving 8 bases of the junction unmatched. CDR3 length: 16 amino acids. Germline CDR1 and CDR2: SGDLS and YYNGEE.

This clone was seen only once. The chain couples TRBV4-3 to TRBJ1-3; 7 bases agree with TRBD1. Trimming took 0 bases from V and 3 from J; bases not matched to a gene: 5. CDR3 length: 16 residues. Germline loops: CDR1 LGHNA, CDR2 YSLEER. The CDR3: CASSQDERGLGNTIYF. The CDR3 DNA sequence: TGCGCCAGCAGCCAAGACGAAAGGGGGCTTGGAAACACCATATATTTT.

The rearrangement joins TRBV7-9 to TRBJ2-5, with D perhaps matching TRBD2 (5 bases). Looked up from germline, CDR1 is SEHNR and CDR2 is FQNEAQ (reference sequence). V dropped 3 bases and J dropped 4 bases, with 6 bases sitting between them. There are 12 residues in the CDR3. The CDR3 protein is CASSFEGETQYF. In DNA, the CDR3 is TGTGCCAGCAGCTTTGAGGGAGAGACCCAGTACTTC.

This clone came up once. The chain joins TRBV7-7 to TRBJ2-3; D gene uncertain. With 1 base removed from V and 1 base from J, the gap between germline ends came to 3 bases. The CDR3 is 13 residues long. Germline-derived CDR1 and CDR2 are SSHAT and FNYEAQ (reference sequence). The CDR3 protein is CASSLGGTDTQYF. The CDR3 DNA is TGTGCCAGCAGCTTAGGAGGCACAGATACGCAGTATTTT.

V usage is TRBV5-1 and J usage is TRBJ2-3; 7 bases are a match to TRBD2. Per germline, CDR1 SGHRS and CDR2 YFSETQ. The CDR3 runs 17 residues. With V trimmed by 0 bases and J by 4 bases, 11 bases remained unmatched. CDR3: CASSLGLAVNGPDTQYF. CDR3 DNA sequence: TGCGCCAGCAGCTTGGGGCTAGCGGTGAATGGGCCAGATACGCAGTATTTT.

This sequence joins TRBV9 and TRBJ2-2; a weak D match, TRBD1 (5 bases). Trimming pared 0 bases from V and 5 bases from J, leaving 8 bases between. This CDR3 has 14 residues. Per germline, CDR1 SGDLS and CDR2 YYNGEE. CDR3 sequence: CASSVARQTGELFF. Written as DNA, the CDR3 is TGTGCCAGCAGCGTAGCTAGACAGACCGGGGAGCTGTTTTTT.

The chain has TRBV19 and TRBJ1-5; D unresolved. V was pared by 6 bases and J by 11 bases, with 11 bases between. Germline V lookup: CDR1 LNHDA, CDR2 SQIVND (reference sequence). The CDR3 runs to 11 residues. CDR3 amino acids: CASRDPGSQHF. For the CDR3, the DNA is TGTGCCAGTAGAGACCCGGGTTCCCAGCATTTT.

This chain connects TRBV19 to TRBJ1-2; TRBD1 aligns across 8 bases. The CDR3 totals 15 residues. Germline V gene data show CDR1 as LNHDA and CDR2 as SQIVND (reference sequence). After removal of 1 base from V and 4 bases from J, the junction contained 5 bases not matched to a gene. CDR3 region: CASSIVGQGSYGYTF. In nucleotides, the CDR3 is TGTGCCAGTAGTATAGTTGGACAGGGTTCCTATGGCTACACCTTC.